This T cell receptor (beta chain) was profiled in a study of beta chain features in type 1 diabetes (dated by TCRdb to the late 2010s). Context from the whole study: Patients and healthy donors did not differ in mean age, gender distribution, total cell number or subset yield. A total of 85 million to 110 million sorted cells were examined across all samples, and RNA yield correlated strongly with the number of cells per subset. In the study, recently diagnosed type 1 diabetes patients and matched healthy donors were compared on the TCRB repertoires of their sorted circulating CD4+ T cell subsets. Whereas all 30 or so donors provided naive and central memory subsets, regulatory and stem cell-like memory subsets were isolated from just 8 patients and roughly 8 healthy donors. The study at large found these results: Because cDNA rather than genomic DNA was sequenced, highly expressing activated cells could have been over-represented, although no difference in activation and CD3 levels was found between groups. Naive, central memory and regulatory TCRB repertoires appeared to be more similar among patients than among healthy donors. Type 1 diabetes patients showed a moderate but significant shortening of TCRB CDR3 length in all four CD4+ subsets. Because small numbers of individuals were included in the HLA sub-analyses, any influence of HLA type on TCRB rearrangement was left unresolved. Fewer insertions and more nucleotide deletions at VDJ recombination sites were observed in patients with type 1 diabetes, implying thymic rearrangement abnormalities. PCR may preferentially amplify shorter templates, but because patient and control samples were amplified and corrected together, any resulting skew would affect both groups equally.

According to the germline V gene, CDR1 reads SGHRS and CDR2 reads YFSETQ. The CDR3 numbers 15 residues from cysteine through phenylalanine. The CDR3 DNA has 45 bases and is translated from base 1. V has 4 bases trimmed and J has 0 bases trimmed; junction bases matching no gene number 6. From each donor, a single peripheral blood sample of approximately 120 mL on average was drawn into heparinised tubes. Using a panel that included CD45RO, CCR7, CD25, CD127, CD95 and CD27, naive, central memory, regulatory and stem cell-like memory CD4+ T cells were sorted on a BD FACSAria II. A purity above 98% was achieved for all sorted populations. PBMCs were isolated immediately by Lymphoprep density gradient centrifugation and stained directly without culture. To minimize batch effects, samples were stained and sorted in pairs, one healthy donor with one patient per experiment. This clone was recorded once. The specificity of this receptor is unknown. Base-call qualities are not available, and no considerably larger clone is one nucleotide away.

All of the isolated RNA was reverse transcribed with the High Capacity cDNA Reverse Transcription Kit, so expressed TCRB transcripts were sequenced. Deep immunoSEQ sequencing was applied to naive, central memory and regulatory T cell samples, giving an average of around 3.4 million total reads per sample. Sorted cells were lysed in RLT buffer and RNA was extracted with DNase-treated RNeasy Micro or Mini kits, depending on cell number. Each cell subset was processed separately to prevent cross-contamination, with patient and healthy donor samples processed together. The immunoSEQ multiplex PCR was used to amplify TCRB sequences from cDNA, generating 87-bp fragments that spanned the CDR3 region. Sequencing of the amplicons was performed on the Illumina HiSeq platform. The original pipeline was this. PCR bias was corrected computationally using synthetic template baselines, and reads within Hamming distance 2 were collapsed, with unmergeable singletons discarded. Reads were aligned against IMGT so that V, D and J genes, CDR3 length and insertions or deletions at six rearrangement sites could be assigned. Within each subset, clonotype counts were normalized to the number of sorted cells before true diversity and Gini coefficients were calculated with the tcR R package. The overlap coefficient, calculated on TCRB nucleotide sequences, was used to measure repertoire sharing. Out-of-frame TCRB sequences from naive cells were analyzed to stand in for the pre-selection repertoire. Drawn from immuneACCESS, this table holds only the in-frame rearrangements with V and J called that TCRdb kept. Clones are partly lost; checked studies trace under half to an unresolved V gene and leave the rest unexplained. From that table come the V and J calls and clone size; the DNA was used to work out D and trimming. Here the sample has around 650,000 clones; roughly an eighth occur a single time. Clones ranked in the top ten supply around 0.12% of the sample.

Material: naive CD4+ T cells from blood. This specimen's cell subset or site label, interpreted: true naive CD4+ T cells. The TCR originated in a man younger than 40 with type 1 diabetes. The chain employs TRBV5-1 and TRBJ2-7; 8 bases in the middle match TRBD1. CDR3 region: CASSDSGTGSYEQYF. The nucleotide sequence is given as TGCGCCAGCAGCGACAGTGGGACAGGCTCCTACGAGCAGTACTTC.